The entry below gives a single T cell receptor beta chain sequence along with its context. These data come from a study of blood T cell repertoires in COVID-19. About the research overall: Nucleic acid was either cDNA or gDNA, and it came from T cells, B-cell-depleted T cells, or PBMCs.

The germline V gene encodes CDR1 SGHDN and CDR2 FVKESK. J lost 9 bases, V lost 2 bases, and 4 bases had no gene match. The CDR3 contains 13 residues. This study enrolled people aged about 18 to 95 from roughly 22 US geographic areas. The assay was immunoSEQ multiplex PCR, and TCRdb's table has in-frame clones only and misses some. The repertoire holds about 130,000 clones, about 80% seen once, with approximately 10% in the top ten. The rearrangement joins TRBV14 to TRBJ1-5; 7 bases line up with TRBD1. Material for sequencing was PBMCs or T cells enriched from blood (not recorded which). The receptor was isolated from a man aged 45-60 years who had recovered from COVID-19. This CDR3 reads CASSQRTGGPQHF. In DNA form, the CDR3 reads TGTGCCAGCAGCCAAAGGACAGGAGGGCCCCAGCATTTT.